These 14 T cell receptor beta chains came from one sample sequenced in a study of shared clonotypes between healthy human individuals. Profiled with immunoSEQ multiplex PCR; TCRdb holds only in-frame clones, not every one. Of more than 600,000 clones in the sample, 92% were seen once. CD45RO-negative CD8 cells positively selected for CCR7 made up the naive population, which excluded terminally differentiated effector memory CD45RA+ cells. The sequencing sample was made of naive CD8+ T cells sorted from blood. The receptors were sampled from a young man in good health.

The CDR3: CASSLAQREYNEQFF. CDR3 DNA: TGTGCCAGCAGCTTGGCCCAGCGGGAGTACAATGAGCAGTTCTTC. The chain carries TRBV5-5 and TRBJ2-1; TRBD2 matches at 8 bases. The CDR3 length is 15 residues. The ends lost 0 bases at V and 4 bases at J; junction bases unmatched: 3. Germline V gene data show CDR1 as SGHKS and CDR2 as YYEKEE (reference sequence).

The CDR3 region has the DNA TGTGCCAGCAGCCAAGTATTCGGGAAGGACACAGATACGCAGTATTTT. This gives the protein CASSQVFGKDTDTQYF. The rearrangement links TRBV14 to TRBJ2-3, with a possible D match to TRBD2 (5 bases). V lost 1 base, J lost 2 bases, and 13 bases lay in between. This CDR3 contains 16 residues. Germline V gene sequence: CDR1 SGHDN, CDR2 FVKESK. Variable domain in full (rest from reference TRBV14 and TRBJ2-3): EAGVTQFPSHSVIEKGQTVTLRCDPISGHDNLYWYRRVMGKEIKFLLHFVKESKQDESGMPNNRFLAERTGGTYSTLKVQPAELEDSGVYFCASSQVFGKDTDTQYFGPGTRLTVL.

The chain carries TRBV7-9 and TRBJ2-1; D ambiguous. V shed 4 bases and J shed 10 bases, with 14 bases lying between them. CDR3 length equals 13 residues. Germline V gives CDR1 SEHNR, CDR2 FQNEAQ (reference sequence). CDR3 in amino acids: CASSSGVRSEQFF. CDR3 coding DNA: TGTGCCAGCAGCTCTGGGGTTCGATCGGAGCAGTTCTTC.

This clone was seen more than once but under ten times. The chain has TRBV4-1 and TRBJ1-5; D uncertain. Per the germline V gene, CDR1 is MGHRA and CDR2 is YSYEKL. The CDR3 covers 16 residues. With 1 base removed from V and 4 bases from J, the gap between germline ends came to 14 bases. The CDR3 bases are TGCGCCAGCAGCCAAGGGCAAGGGCCCTCAAATCAGCCCCAGCATTTT. This codes for CASSQGQGPSNQPQHF.

This clone was detected only a few times. The genes are TRBV2 and TRBJ1-4, with D possibly being TRBD1 (5 bases). The CDR3 is made up of 15 amino acids. The V end lost 6 bases, the J end lost 6 bases, and 17 bases lay between the germline ends. Germline V CDR1 and CDR2: SNHLY, FYNNEI. This CDR3 is CASSETGGSYEKLFF. The DNA of the CDR3 is TGTGCCAGCAGCGAAACCGGGGGTAGCTATGAAAAACTGTTTTTT.

V usage is TRBV19 and J usage is TRBJ2-1, with 13 bases matching TRBD2. This CDR3 contains 15 residues. Germline loops: CDR1 LNHDA, CDR2 SQIVND (reference sequence). V lost 8 bases and J lost 7; bases outside the gene matches: 8. The CDR3 nucleotides are TGTGCCAGTCAGAGGACTAGCGGGAGTGTGAATGAGCAGTTCTTC. Its protein product is CASQRTSGSVNEQFF.

This clone was detected once. The genes are TRBV7-9 and TRBJ2-2; D is unclear. The CDR3 is 16 amino acids. The V and J ends lost 1 base and 3 bases respectively, with 12 bases between them. Per germline, CDR1 SEHNR and CDR2 FQNEAQ (reference sequence). The CDR3 DNA follows: TGTGCCAGCAGCTTAGGAAAGGGTGGTGACACCGGGGAGCTGTTTTTT. The encoded protein is CASSLGKGGDTGELFF.

This clone was counted once. The J gene is TRBJ2-7, the V gene TRBV7-9; TRBD2 aligns across 7 bases. The CDR3 runs to 17 residues. The trim removed 1 base at V and 2 bases at J, leaving 11 bases unmatched. Germline V gene sequence: CDR1 SEHNR, CDR2 FQNEAQ (reference sequence). As DNA, the CDR3 is TGTGCCAGCAGCTTAGGGCAGGGAGGGGAGAGTACCTACGAGCAGTACTTC. Translated, it gives CASSLGQGGESTYEQYF. Full variable domain (outside the CDR3, taken from reference TRBV7-9 and TRBJ2-7): DTGVSQNPRHKITKRGQNVTFRCDPISEHNRLYWYRQTLGQGPEFLTYFQNEAQLEKSRLLSDRFSAERPKGSFSTLEIQRTEQGDSAMYLCASSLGQGGESTYEQYFGPGTRLTVT.

V gene TRBV28 combines with J gene TRBJ1-1; D is perhaps TRBD1 (5 bases). This CDR3 comprises 16 residues. Trimming stripped 3 bases from V and 4 bases from J, with 18 bases between. CDR1 and CDR2 from the germline V gene are MDHEN and SYDVKM. This chain's CDR3 is CASSFLLDWGSTEAFF. The CDR3 DNA follows: TGTGCCAGCAGTTTTTTGCTCGATTGGGGCAGCACTGAAGCTTTCTTT.

The CDR3 loop is CASYPGRSSYNEQFF. The CDR3, as DNA: TGTGCCAGCTACCCCGGGAGGAGCTCCTACAATGAGCAGTTCTTC. V usage is TRBV7-8 and J usage is TRBJ2-1; 7 nucleotides line up with TRBD2. Germline CDR1 reads SGHVS; CDR2 reads FQNEAQ. V gave up 8 bases and J gave up 0 bases; unmatched junction bases: 7. CDR3 length: 15 amino acids.

This chain connects TRBV4-3 to TRBJ1-5, with D tentatively TRBD1 (5 bases). Trimming cost V 0 bases and J 9 bases, with 15 bases left between them. The CDR3 has 15 amino acids. The V gene's germline CDR1 is LGHNA and CDR2 YSLEER. Written as DNA, the CDR3 is TGCGCCAGCAGCCAAGATGTCGGGACGATAAGGCCCCAGCATTTT. It yields the protein CASSQDVGTIRPQHF.

This chain joins TRBV27 and TRBJ2-3; TRBD2 matches at 7 bases. With V trimmed by 0 bases and J by 9 bases, 12 bases remained unmatched. The CDR3 has 16 residues. Germline lookup yields CDR1 MNHEY and CDR2 SMNVEV (reference sequence). The CDR3 is CASSLSEVAGWYTQYF. In DNA, the CDR3 is TGTGCCAGCAGTTTATCGGAAGTAGCGGGCTGGTACACGCAGTATTTT.

The genes are TRBV7-9 and TRBJ2-7; 9 nucleotides agree with TRBD2. This CDR3 is built from 15 residues. The germline V gene encodes CDR1 SEHNR and CDR2 FQNEAQ (reference sequence). J was trimmed by 4 bases and V by 4 bases; bases with no gene match: 8. CDR3 DNA sequence: TGTGCCAGCAGCTCCGGGGGCGGGAGGGAGTACGAGCAGTACTTC. The encoded protein is CASSSGGGREYEQYF.

The chain uses TRBV28 and TRBJ1-2; unclear D gene. Between the trimmed V and J ends, which lost 2 bases and 8 bases, there was a span of 27 bases. There are 18 residues in the CDR3. CDR1 MDHEN and CDR2 SYDVKM come from the germline V gene. CDR3 sequence reads: CASSLVYPAGPSVLGYTF. CDR3 DNA: TGTGCCAGCAGTTTAGTTTATCCGGCAGGACCATCTGTATTGGGCTACACCTTC.